These T cell receptor beta chains were read from a single sample in a study of T cells in Graves' hyperthyroidism and ophthalmopathy. TCRdb re-called the multiplex PCR reads through MiXCR, storing one row per CDR3 protein. The sample includes roughly 630,000 distinct CDR3 sequences, about a sixth of them seen just once. Sequencing input: blood. The receptors originated from a woman in her 30s with Graves' hyperthyroidism. CDR3s include the opening cysteine and the closing phenylalanine or tryptophan.

>19|TRBV4-1
CASSQEDSASGGMYNEQFF
>15|TRBV28
CASSPLQVRVYEQYF
>11|TRBV2
CASSEPTEAFF
>14|TRBV7-2
CASSLVVDTGELFF
>14|TRBV15
CATSRDLQNSPLHF
>14|TRBV7-2
CASSRASIQETQYF
>14|TRBV7-2
CASTQAQGRNTIYF
>12|TRBV7-2
CASSLLAGEGYF
>15|TRBV19
CASSIGTPAGDTQYF
>14|TRBV30
CAWSVRRSKETQYF